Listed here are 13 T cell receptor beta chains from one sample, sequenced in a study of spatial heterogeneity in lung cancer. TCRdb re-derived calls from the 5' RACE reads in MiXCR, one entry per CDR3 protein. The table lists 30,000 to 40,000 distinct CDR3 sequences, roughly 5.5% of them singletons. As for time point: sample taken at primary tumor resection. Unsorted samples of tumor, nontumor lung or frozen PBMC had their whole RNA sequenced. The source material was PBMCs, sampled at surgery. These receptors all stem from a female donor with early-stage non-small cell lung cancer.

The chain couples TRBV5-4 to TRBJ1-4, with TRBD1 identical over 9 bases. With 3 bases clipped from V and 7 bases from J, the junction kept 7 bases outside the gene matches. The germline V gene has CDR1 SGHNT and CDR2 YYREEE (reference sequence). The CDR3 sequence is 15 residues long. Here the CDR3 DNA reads TGTGCCAGCAGCTACCGGACAGGGGCAGGTGAAAAACTGTTTTTT. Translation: CASSYRTGAGEKLFF.

The CDR3 DNA reads as TGTGCCATCCGAAGCGGGGGGGCCTACAATGAGCAGTTCTTC. This translates into CAIRSGGAYNEQFF. This chain joins TRBV6-2 or TRBV6-3 and TRBJ2-1; 10 bases line up with TRBD2. This CDR3 is built from 14 residues. V was clipped by 10 bases and J by 2 bases; unmatched bases: 5. Germline CDR1 MNHEY, CDR2 SVGEGT.

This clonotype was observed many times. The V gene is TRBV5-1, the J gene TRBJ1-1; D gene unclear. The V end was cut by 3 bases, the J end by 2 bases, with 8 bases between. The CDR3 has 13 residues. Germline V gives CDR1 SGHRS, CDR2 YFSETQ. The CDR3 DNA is TGCGCCAGCAGCTATGAAGTTAACACTGAAGCTTTCTTT. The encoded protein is CASSYEVNTEAFF.

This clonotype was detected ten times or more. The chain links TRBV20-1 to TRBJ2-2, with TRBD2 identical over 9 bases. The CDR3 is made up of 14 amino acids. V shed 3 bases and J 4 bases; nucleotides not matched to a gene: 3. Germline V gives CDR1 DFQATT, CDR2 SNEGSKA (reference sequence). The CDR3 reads CSASEAGGTGELFF. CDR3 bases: TGCAGTGCTAGTGAAGCGGGGGGCACCGGGGAGCTGTTTTTT.

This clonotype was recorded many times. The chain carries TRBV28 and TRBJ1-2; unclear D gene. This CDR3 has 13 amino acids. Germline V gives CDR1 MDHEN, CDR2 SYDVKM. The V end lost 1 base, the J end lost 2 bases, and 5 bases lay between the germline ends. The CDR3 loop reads CASSLSQNYGYTF. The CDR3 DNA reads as TGTGCCAGCAGTTTATCACAGAACTATGGCTACACCTTC.

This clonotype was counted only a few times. CDR3 coding DNA: TGTGCCAGCAGCCCCACAGGGGACCGAACCACAAACTACGAGCAGTACTTC. As protein: CASSPTGDRTTNYEQYF. This chain connects TRBV5-5 to TRBJ2-7, with TRBD1 matching over 7 bases. This CDR3 contains 17 residues. In germline, CDR1 is SGHKS, CDR2 YYEKEE (reference sequence). V was pared by 4 bases and J by 3 bases, with 16 bases of the junction left unmatched. Together with reference TRBV5-5 and TRBJ2-7, the CDR3 gives the full variable domain: DAGVTQSPTHLIKTRGQQVTLRCSPISGHKSVSWYQQVLGQGPQFIFQYYEKEERGRGNFPDRFSARQFPNYSSELNVNALLLGDSALYLCASSPTGDRTTNYEQYFGPGTRLTVT.

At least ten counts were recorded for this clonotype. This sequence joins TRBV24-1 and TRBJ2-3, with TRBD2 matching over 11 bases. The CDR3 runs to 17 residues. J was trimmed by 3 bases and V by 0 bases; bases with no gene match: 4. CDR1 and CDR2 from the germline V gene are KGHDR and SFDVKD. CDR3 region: CATSDLSSGGSTDTQYF. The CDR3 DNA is TGTGCCACCAGTGATTTGTCTAGCGGGGGGAGTACAGATACGCAGTATTTT.

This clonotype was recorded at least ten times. The chain's CDR3 is CASSSSQETQYF. CDR3 coding DNA: TGTGCCAGCAGTTCCAGCCAAGAGACCCAGTACTTC. V and J are TRBV6-2 or TRBV6-3 and TRBJ2-5; D gene ambiguous. CDR3 size: 12 residues. Trimming took off 4 bases at V and 1 base at J, with 4 bases between the two ends. The germline V gene has CDR1 MNHEY and CDR2 SVGEGT.

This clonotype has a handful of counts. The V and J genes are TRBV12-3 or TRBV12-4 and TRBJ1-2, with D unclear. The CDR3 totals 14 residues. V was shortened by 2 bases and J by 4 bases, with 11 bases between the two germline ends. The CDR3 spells CASSLRRALYGYTF. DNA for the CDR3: TGTGCCAGCAGTTTAAGGAGGGCCCTCTATGGCTACACCTTC.

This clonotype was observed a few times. The CDR3 coding sequence is TGTGCCAGCACTAAGGGACAGGGGAACAACGATGAGCAGTTCTTC. The encoded protein is CASTKGQGNNDEQFF. This sequence joins TRBV2 and TRBJ2-1; 10 bases are shared with TRBD1. The CDR3 has 15 amino acids. From germline, CDR1 is SNHLY and CDR2 FYNNEI. V lost 7 bases and J lost 8; bases outside the gene matches: 11.

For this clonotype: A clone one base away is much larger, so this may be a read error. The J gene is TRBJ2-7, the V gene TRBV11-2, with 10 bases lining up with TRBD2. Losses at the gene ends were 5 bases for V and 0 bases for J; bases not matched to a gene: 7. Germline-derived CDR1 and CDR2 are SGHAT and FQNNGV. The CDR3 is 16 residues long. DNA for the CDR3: TGTGCCAGCAGCCCCGTTAGCGGGGGGCCCTCCTACGAGCAGTACTTC. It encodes CASSPVSGGPSYEQYF.

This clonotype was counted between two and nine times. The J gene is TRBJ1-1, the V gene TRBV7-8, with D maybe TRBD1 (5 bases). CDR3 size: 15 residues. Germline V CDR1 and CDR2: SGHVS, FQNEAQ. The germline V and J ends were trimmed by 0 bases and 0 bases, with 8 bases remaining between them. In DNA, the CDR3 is TGTGCCAGCAGCTTAGCCCAGGGCCTGAACACTGAAGCTTTCTTT. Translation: CASSLAQGLNTEAFF.

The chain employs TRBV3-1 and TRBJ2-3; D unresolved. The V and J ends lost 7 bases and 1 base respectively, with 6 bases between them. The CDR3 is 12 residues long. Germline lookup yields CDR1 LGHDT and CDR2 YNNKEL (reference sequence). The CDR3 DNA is TGTGCCAGCAAATTAGGCACAGATACGCAGTATTTT. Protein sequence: CASKLGTDTQYF.